The 4 T cell receptor beta chains reported below all come from one sample, sequenced in a study of shared clonotypes between healthy human individuals. TCRdb's table, derived via immunoSEQ multiplex PCR, lists solely in-frame clones and lacks some. The sample holds almost 750,000 clones, about two thirds seen once. The sequencing input was memory CD4+ T cells sorted from blood. As to subset: CD45RA-negative fraction. These receptors were collected from a woman between 25 and 40 years old in good health.

The sample holds a few counts of this clone. This sequence joins TRBV27 and TRBJ2-7; D uncertain. The length of the CDR3 is 13 residues. Germline assignment: CDR1 MNHEY and CDR2 SMNVEV (reference sequence). Trimming removed 4 bases at V and 4 bases at J, with 11 bases between. CDR3 sequence reads: CASSSLWGYEQYF. CDR3 nucleotides: TGTGCCAGCAGTTCCCTCTGGGGATACGAGCAGTACTTC.

The rearrangement joins TRBV25-1 to TRBJ2-7, with 7 bases identical to TRBD1. Per germline, CDR1 MGHDK and CDR2 SYGVNS. The V and J ends lost 3 bases and 4 bases, in that order; junction bases with no gene match: 3. The CDR3 length is 13 residues. CDR3 residues: CASSDLQGYEQYF. The CDR3 coding sequence is TGTGCCAGCAGTGATCTACAGGGGTACGAGCAGTACTTC.

The rearrangement joins TRBV5-1 to TRBJ2-7; the D gene is possibly TRBD2 (6 bases). Germline lookup yields CDR1 SGHRS and CDR2 YFSETQ. Trimming stripped 0 bases from V and 2 bases from J, with 12 bases between. This CDR3 comprises 15 residues. CDR3 DNA sequence: TGCGCCAGCAGCTTGGCGGAGGGAATGACCTACGAGCAGTACTTC. Its translation is CASSLAEGMTYEQYF. The whole variable domain, filled in from reference TRBV5-1 and TRBJ2-7, reads KAGVTQTPRYLIKTRGQQVTLSCSPISGHRSVSWYQQTPGQGLQFLFEYFSETQRNKGNFPGRFSGRQFSNSRSEMNVSTLELGDSALYLCASSLAEGMTYEQYFGPGTRLTVT.

The rearrangement joins TRBV6-4 to TRBJ2-7; no definite D call. Germline assignment: CDR1 MRHNA and CDR2 SNTAGT. With 7 bases removed from V and 3 bases from J, the gap between germline ends came to 16 bases. CDR3 length: 14 residues. CDR3 sequence: CASTPLRTFYEQYF. The CDR3 DNA follows: TGTGCCAGCACCCCTTTGAGGACCTTCTACGAGCAGTACTTC.